This T cell receptor beta chain was recovered during a study of technical replicates of blood from several donors. CDR3 length: 15 residues. V gave up 3 bases and J gave up 3 bases, with 9 bases separating them. CDR1 and CDR2 (germline): KGHSH, LQKENI. Method: immunoSEQ multiplex PCR; TCRdb's copy keeps in-frame clones and lacks some. The data contain 60,000 to 80,000 clones, roughly 89% of them singletons. The chain links TRBV18 to TRBJ2-6; perhaps TRBD2 as D (6 bases). This TCR came from a human donor in good health. Some clones in this sample may be carry-over from other donors' samples. Sequencing input: PBMCs. Written as DNA, the CDR3 is TGTGCCAGCTCACCGGGAGCGGGTGGGGCCAACGTCCTGACTTTC. Its protein product is CASSPGAGGANVLTF.